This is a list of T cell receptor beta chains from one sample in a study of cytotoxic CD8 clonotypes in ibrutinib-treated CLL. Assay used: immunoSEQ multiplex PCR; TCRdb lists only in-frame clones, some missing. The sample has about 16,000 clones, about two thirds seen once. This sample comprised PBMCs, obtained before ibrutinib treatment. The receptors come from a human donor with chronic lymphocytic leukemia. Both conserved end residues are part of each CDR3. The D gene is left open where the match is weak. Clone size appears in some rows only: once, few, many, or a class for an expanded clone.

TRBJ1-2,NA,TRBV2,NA,TGTGCCAGCAGTGTGGGACACAACTATGGCTACACCTTC,CASSVGHNYGYTF
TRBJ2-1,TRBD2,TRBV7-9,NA,TGTGCCAGCAGCTTAGAAGCGGGGGGATTCTACAATGAGCAGTTCTTC,CASSLEAGGFYNEQFF
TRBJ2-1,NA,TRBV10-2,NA,TGCGCCAGCAGTGAGGCTTGGTCCGGCCGCGGGTACAATGAGCAGTTCTTC,CASSEAWSGRGYNEQFF
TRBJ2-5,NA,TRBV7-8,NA,TGTGCCAGCAGCTTACTAGGCGGCGAGACCCAGTACTTC,CASSLLGGETQYF
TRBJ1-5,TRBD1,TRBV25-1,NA,TGTGCCAGCAGTGATGGACAGGCTCACAATCAGCCCCAGCATTTT,CASSDGQAHNQPQHF
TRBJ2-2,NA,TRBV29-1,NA,TGCAGCGTCGGGGGCACCGGGGAGCTGTTTTTT,CSVGGTGELFF
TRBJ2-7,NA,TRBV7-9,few,TGTGCCAGCAGCTCCCAAAGGGGCGAGCAGTACTTC,CASSSQRGEQYF
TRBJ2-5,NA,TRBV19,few,TGTGCCAGTAGTAGGCAGCAAGAGACCCAGTACTTC,CASSRQQETQYF
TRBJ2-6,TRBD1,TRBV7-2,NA,TGTGCCAGCAGCTACAGACAGGGCCTACCTGGGGCCAACGTCCTGACTTTC,CASSYRQGLPGANVLTF
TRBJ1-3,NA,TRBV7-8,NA,TGTGCCAGCAGCTTACAGGGGAAGTTTCCTGGAAACACCATATATTTT,CASSLQGKFPGNTIYF
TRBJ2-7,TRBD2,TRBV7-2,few,TGTGCCAGCAGCGGACTAGCGGGGGGGACCTACGAGCAGTACTTC,CASSGLAGGTYEQYF
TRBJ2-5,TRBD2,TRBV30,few,TGTGCCTGGAACGACGGGGGGGCGTCTCAGTACTTC,CAWNDGGASQYF
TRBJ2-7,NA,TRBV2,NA,TGTGCCAGCAGTTCCCCGGGGGAGTCCTACGAGCAGTACTTC,CASSSPGESYEQYF
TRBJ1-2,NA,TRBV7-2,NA,TGTGCCAGCAGCTTAGCGCGGGGGAAGGGGCTCATCTATGGCTACACCTTC,CASSLARGKGLIYGYTF
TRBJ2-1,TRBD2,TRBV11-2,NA,TGTGCCAGCAGCTTGCGCATGGCGGGGGGAGGGTATGAGCAGTTCTTC,CASSLRMAGGGYEQFF
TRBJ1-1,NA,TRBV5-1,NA,TGCGCCAGCAGCTTGACAGGAATGGGCACTGAAGCTTTCTTT,CASSLTGMGTEAFF
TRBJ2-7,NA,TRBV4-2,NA,TGTGCCAGCAGCCCAGAGGTTAACTCCTACGAGCAGTACTTC,CASSPEVNSYEQYF
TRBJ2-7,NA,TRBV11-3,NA,TGTGCCAGCACCTCCCCCAGGGTCTACGAGCAGTACTTC,CASTSPRVYEQYF
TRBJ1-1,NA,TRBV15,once,TGTGCCACCAGCAGAGATGGAACAAGGAACACTGAAGCTTTCTTT,CATSRDGTRNTEAFF
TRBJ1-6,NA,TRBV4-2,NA,TGTGCCAGCAGCTTGGAAAAAGGCCTCGGGTCACCCCTCCACTTT,CASSLEKGLGSPLHF
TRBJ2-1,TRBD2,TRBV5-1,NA,TGCGCCAGCAGCTCCGGACTAGCAGGTAACAATGAGCAGTTCTTC,CASSSGLAGNNEQFF
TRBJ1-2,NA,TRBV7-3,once,TGTGCCAGCACCCTAACCCCGGGGGATGGCTACACCTTC,CASTLTPGDGYTF
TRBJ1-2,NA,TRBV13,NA,TGTGCCAGCAGCTTGGTGAAGGACAGCTCCGATAGCTATGGCTACACCTTC,CASSLVKDSSDSYGYTF
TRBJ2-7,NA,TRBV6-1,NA,TGTGCCAGCAGTGAAGCTGTGCCAGCCGGCGAGCAGTACTTC,CASSEAVPAGEQYF
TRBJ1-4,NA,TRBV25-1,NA,TGTGCCAGCAGTGAATATTATGGAGGTACTGAAAAACTGTTTTTT,CASSEYYGGTEKLFF
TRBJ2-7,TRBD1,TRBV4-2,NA,TGTGCCAGCAGCCAAGATTCAGGGACAGGGGGTTCCTACGAGCAGTACTTC,CASSQDSGTGGSYEQYF
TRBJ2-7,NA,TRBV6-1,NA,TGTGCCAGCAGTGAAGGTGGGGAGAGGGAGCAGTACTTC,CASSEGGEREQYF
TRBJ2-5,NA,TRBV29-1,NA,TGCAGCGTTGAAGCCAGCGGCCAAGAGACCCAGTACTTC,CSVEASGQETQYF
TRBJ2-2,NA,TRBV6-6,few,TGTGCCAGCAGTTACTCTGGGACCACCGGGGAGCTGTTTTTT,CASSYSGTTGELFF
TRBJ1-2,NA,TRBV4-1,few,TGCGCCAGCAGCCCAGAAGTCAGCGAGATTCACTATGGCTACACCTTC,CASSPEVSEIHYGYTF
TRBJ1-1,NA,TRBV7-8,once,TGTGCCAGCAGCTTAAAGGAGAACACTGAAGCTTTCTTT,CASSLKENTEAFF
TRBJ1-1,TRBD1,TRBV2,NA,TGTGCCAGCAGTTTAGGGGACAGGCCGGCTTTCTTT,CASSLGDRPAFF
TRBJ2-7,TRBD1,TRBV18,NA,TGTGCCAGCTCACCAATTGGGGCAGGGGGCGACGAGCAGTACTTC,CASSPIGAGGDEQYF
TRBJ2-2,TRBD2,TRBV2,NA,TGTGCCAGCAGACCGACTAGCGGGGGGTCCTTTCCCACCGGGGAGCTGTTTTTT,CASRPTSGGSFPTGELFF
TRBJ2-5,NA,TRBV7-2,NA,TGTGCCAGCAGCTTCTTGGGTATCGGGGGAGAGACCCAGTACTTC,CASSFLGIGGETQYF
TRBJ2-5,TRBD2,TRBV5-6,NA,TGTGCCAGCAACCCGTTTAGCGGGGGAAAAGAGACCCAGTACTTC,CASNPFSGGKETQYF
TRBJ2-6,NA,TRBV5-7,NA,TGTGCCAGCGTTTGTTTTCTCGTACAAAGTCGGGCCAACGTCCTGACTTTC,CASVCFLVQSRANVLTF
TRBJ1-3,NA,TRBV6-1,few,TGTGCCAGCAGTAAGAAGGTAAGCTCTGGAAACACCATATATTTT,CASSKKVSSGNTIYF
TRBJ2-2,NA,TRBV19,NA,TGTGCCAGTAGTATAAGACAGCCAAGGGACACCGGGGAGCTGTTTTTT,CASSIRQPRDTGELFF
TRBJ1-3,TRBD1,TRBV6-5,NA,TGTGCCAGCAGACGGACAGGGGTCGGAAACACCATATATTTT,CASRRTGVGNTIYF
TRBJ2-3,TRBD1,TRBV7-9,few,TGTGCCAGCATCTCGGACAGGGCCGCAGATACGCAGTATTTT,CASISDRAADTQYF
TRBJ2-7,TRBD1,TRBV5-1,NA,TGCGCCAGCAGCCAGGACAGGGGCCACGAGCAGTACTTC,CASSQDRGHEQYF
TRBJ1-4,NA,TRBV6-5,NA,TGTGCCAGCATAAGGCCTCGGGGAGAAAAACTGTTTTTT,CASIRPRGEKLFF